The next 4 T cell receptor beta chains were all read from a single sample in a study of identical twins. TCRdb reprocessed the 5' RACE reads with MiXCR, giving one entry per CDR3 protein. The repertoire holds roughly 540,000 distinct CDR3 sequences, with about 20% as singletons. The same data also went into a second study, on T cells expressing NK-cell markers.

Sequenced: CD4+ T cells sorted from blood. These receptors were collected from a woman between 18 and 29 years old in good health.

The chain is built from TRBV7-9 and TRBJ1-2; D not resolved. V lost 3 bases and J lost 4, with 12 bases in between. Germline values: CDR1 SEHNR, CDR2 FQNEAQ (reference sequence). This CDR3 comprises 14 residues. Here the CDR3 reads CASSFSDVGYGYTF. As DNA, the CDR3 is TGTGCCAGCAGCTTTTCGGACGTGGGCTATGGCTACACCTTC.

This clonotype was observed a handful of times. The CDR3 sequence: CASSGSPGQTAYGYTF. CDR3 nucleotide sequence: TGCGCCAGCAGCGGCTCACCGGGACAAACGGCCTATGGCTACACCTTC. The chain carries TRBV5-1 and TRBJ1-2, with a possible D match to TRBD1 (6 bases). The CDR3 is 16 amino acids. Trimming removed 4 bases from V and 4 bases from J, with 20 bases in between. Germline V gene lookup returns CDR1 SGHRS and CDR2 YFSETQ.

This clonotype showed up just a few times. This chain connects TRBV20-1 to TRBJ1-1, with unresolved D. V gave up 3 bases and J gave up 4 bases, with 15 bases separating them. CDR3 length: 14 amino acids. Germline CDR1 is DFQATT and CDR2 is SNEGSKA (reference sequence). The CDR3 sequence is CSASTGRRATEAFF. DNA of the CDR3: TGCAGTGCTAGTACCGGGAGGAGAGCCACTGAAGCTTTCTTT.

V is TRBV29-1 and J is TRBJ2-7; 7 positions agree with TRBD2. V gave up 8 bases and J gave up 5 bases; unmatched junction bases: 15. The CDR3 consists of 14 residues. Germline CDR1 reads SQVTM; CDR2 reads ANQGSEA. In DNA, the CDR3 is TGCAGCATTGGTTGGGGGGGGGAATCCGACGAGCAGTACTTC. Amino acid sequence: CSIGWGGESDEQYF.